This passage covers 14 T cell receptor beta chains from one sample sequenced in a study of CD8+ T cells in alopecia areata. RNA, once extracted, was reverse transcribed into cDNA for use as the sequencing template. Produced via immunoSEQ multiplex PCR; TCRdb's table is partial and in-frame only. In the table there are around 160,000 clones, around 87% of which are singletons. Sequencing was performed on CD8+ T cells sorted from blood, taken at week 0. The receptors originated from a human donor with alopecia areata.

This clone was recorded only once. This chain links TRBV5-4 with TRBJ2-3, with D possibly matching TRBD2 (5 bases). The V and J ends lost 4 bases and 4 bases respectively, with 16 bases between them. The CDR3 loop spans 15 amino acids. From germline, CDR1 is SGHNT and CDR2 YYREEE (reference sequence). The CDR3 region has the DNA TGTGCCAGCAGCCCGGTCGGGGAACCCCCAGATACGCAGTATTTT. Translation: CASSPVGEPPDTQYF.

V is TRBV18 and J is TRBJ2-1; 10 positions match TRBD2. Germline values: CDR1 KGHSH, CDR2 LQKENI. J was trimmed by 0 bases and V by 2 bases; bases with no gene match: 4. This CDR3 region has 17 residues. The CDR3 DNA reads TGTGCCAGCTCACCAAGTCAGCGGGGGGGCTCCTACAATGAGCAGTTCTTC. This gives the protein CASSPSQRGGSYNEQFF.

V is TRBV5-1 and J is TRBJ2-7; 9 bases match TRBD1. This CDR3 is 15 amino acids long. The J segment lost 6 bases and the V segment lost 5 bases, leaving 12 bases of the junction unmatched. The germline gives CDR1 SGHRS, CDR2 YFSETQ. CDR3 in DNA: TGCGCCAGCAGGCTTACGGGACAGGGCCCTGGCGAGCAGTACTTC. Translated, it gives CASRLTGQGPGEQYF.

This clone was observed once. The rearrangement uses TRBV23-1 and TRBJ1-1, with D possibly matching TRBD1 (6 bases). TRBV23-1 is an open reading frame whose function is uncertain. The length of the CDR3 is 15 residues. Trimming pared 8 bases from V and 4 bases from J, leaving 20 bases between. As DNA, the CDR3 is TGCGCCAGCGGTCCAAGGTGGGGGGCTGGCACTGAAGCTTTCTTT. It codes for CASGPRWGAGTEAFF.

This chain connects TRBV7-8 to TRBJ2-5; 10 nucleotides line up with TRBD1. This CDR3 contains 15 residues. The germline V gene encodes CDR1 SGHVS and CDR2 FQNEAQ. The ends lost 2 bases at V and 4 bases at J; junction bases unmatched: 4. The CDR3 spells CASSLRGQGRETQYF. As DNA, the CDR3 is TGTGCCAGCAGCTTAAGGGGACAGGGGAGAGAGACCCAGTACTTC.

CDR3 bases: TGTGCCAGCAGCTTATTTGCAGGTGAAGCTTTCTTT. This encodes CASSLFAGEAFF. The V call is TRBV7-6, the J call TRBJ1-1; D uncertain. From germline, CDR1 is SGHVS and CDR2 FNYEAQ. Trimming took 2 bases from V and 7 from J, leaving 8 bases between them. CDR3 length: 12 amino acids.

The chain recombines TRBV19 with TRBJ1-1, with 9 bases lining up with TRBD1. The germline CDR1 and CDR2 sequences are LNHDA and SQIVND (reference sequence). J gave up 2 bases and V 5 bases, and 9 bases lay outside the gene matches. The CDR3 sequence is 16 residues long. The DNA of the CDR3 is TGTGCCAGTAGTCTCGCCGGGACAGGGCGAAACACTGAAGCTTTCTTT. It encodes CASSLAGTGRNTEAFF.

This rearrangement joins TRBV6-6 to TRBJ2-5; D is perhaps TRBD2 (5 bases). V dropped 2 bases and J dropped 1 base, with 11 bases sitting between them. This CDR3 contains 15 residues. The germline V gene has CDR1 MNHNY and CDR2 SVGAGI (reference sequence). The CDR3 protein is CASSYVSGSQETQYF. The DNA of the CDR3 is TGTGCCAGCAGTTACGTGAGCGGCTCCCAAGAGACCCAGTACTTC.

V and J are TRBV7-9 and TRBJ2-3; D may correspond to TRBD1 or TRBD2 (5 bases each). Trimming removed 5 bases from V and 8 bases from J, with 14 bases in between. The CDR3 has 13 residues. The germline CDR1 and CDR2 sequences are SEHNR and FQNEAQ (reference sequence). CDR3 coding DNA: TGTGCCAGCAGCCTCGTGGGACGTGTTACGCAGTATTTT. Translated, it gives CASSLVGRVTQYF.

V usage is TRBV6-6 and J usage is TRBJ1-4; tentatively, D is TRBD1 (5 bases). Trimming took off 3 bases at V and 3 bases at J, with 8 bases between the two ends. The CDR3 has 14 residues. CDR1 and CDR2 (germline): MNHNY, SVGAGI (reference sequence). For the CDR3, the DNA is TGTGCCAGCAGTTATGGGGACCCTAATGAAAAACTGTTTTTT. This encodes CASSYGDPNEKLFF.

In this sample, this clone turned up once. This chain uses TRBV6-1 with TRBJ2-3, with D maybe TRBD2 (5 bases). Germline V gene lookup returns CDR1 MNHNS and CDR2 SASEGT. V shed 0 bases and J shed 9 bases, with 10 bases lying between them. This CDR3 comprises 13 residues. The CDR3 region has the DNA TGTGCCAGCAGTGAAGCACAGCGGCGAACGCAGTATTTT. Translated, it gives CASSEAQRRTQYF.

The chain carries TRBV9 and TRBJ2-7; 10 bases fit TRBD2. V trimming: 3 bases; J trimming: 1 base; junction bases outside the gene matches: 7. Germline lookup yields CDR1 SGDLS and CDR2 YYNGEE. The CDR3 runs 16 residues. This CDR3 reads CASSASTSGTSYEQYF. The CDR3, as DNA: TGTGCCAGCAGCGCCAGCACTAGCGGGACGTCCTACGAGCAGTACTTC.

This chain joins TRBV29-1 and TRBJ1-2; D is unresolved. Germline V CDR1 and CDR2: SQVTM, ANQGSEA. Trimming left V 7 bases short and J 8 bases short, with 17 bases between. This CDR3 comprises 12 residues. The DNA of the CDR3 is TGCAGCGGGGGAGAGACACTTGAAGGCTACACCTTC. Encoded protein: CSGGETLEGYTF.

Points on this clone: The junction departs from germline at one end; a sequencing error may be responsible. This chain connects TRBV6-5 to TRBJ2-7, with D possibly being TRBD2 (6 bases). Germline V lookup: CDR1 MNHEY, CDR2 SVGAGI. The CDR3 is 10 amino acids. This CDR3 reads CAARGGEEFF. For the CDR3, the DNA is TGTGCCGCACGAGGCGGGGAAGAATTTTTC.